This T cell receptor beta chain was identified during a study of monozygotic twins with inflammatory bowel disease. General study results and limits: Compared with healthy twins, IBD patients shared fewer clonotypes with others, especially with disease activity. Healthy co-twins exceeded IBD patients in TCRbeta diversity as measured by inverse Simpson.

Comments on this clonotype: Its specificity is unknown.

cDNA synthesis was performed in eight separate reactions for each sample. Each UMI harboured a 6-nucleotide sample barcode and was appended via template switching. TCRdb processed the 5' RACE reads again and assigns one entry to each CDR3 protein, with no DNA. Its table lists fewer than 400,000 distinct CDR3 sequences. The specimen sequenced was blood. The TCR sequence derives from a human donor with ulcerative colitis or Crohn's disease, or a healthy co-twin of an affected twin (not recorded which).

This CDR3 is CASSLGLAGGIYNEQFF. The gene calls are TRBV11-3 and TRBJ2-1; TCRdb proposes TRBD2, but this gene call is untestable without DNA. This CDR3 region has 17 residues. Germline V gene sequence: CDR1 SGHNT, CDR2 YENEEA.